The T cell receptor (beta chain) under discussion was sequenced for a study of graft-versus-host responses after intestinal transplantation. Study-wide background: The whole recipient group had anti-thymocyte globulin induction followed by tacrolimus and steroids for two to three years. Study-level results: Early declines in HvG clones that occurred post-transplant were associated with peak circulating GvH clone levels.

The germline V gene encodes CDR1 SEHNR and CDR2 FQNEAQ (reference sequence). V lost 5 bases and J lost 7, with 17 bases in between. The CDR3 loop spans 15 amino acids. Notes on this clone: Its antigen is not identified.

Sequencing was performed with immunoSEQ multiplex PCR; in TCRdb, only in-frame clones are kept and a portion is missing. Of around 35,000 clones listed, roughly 87% are singletons. Both intraepithelial and lamina propria lymphocytes were released by processing graft tissue. The V and J genes are TRBV7-9 and TRBJ2-2; maybe TRBD2 (5 bases). The receptor's source is a human patient who received an intestinal transplant, so some T cells may come from the graft donor. The material was ileum tissue, obtained approximately 210 days after intestinal transplant. The CDR3 bases are TGTGCCAGCAGCAAACTGGAGGTATCAATCGGGGAGCTGTTTTTT. Protein: CASSKLEVSIGELFF.